This T cell receptor (beta chain) was captured in a study of blood T cell repertoires in COVID-19 (dated by TCRdb to 2019 to 2021). Some background on the complete study: Samples covering the acute and convalescent phases of COVID-19 were provided by collaborators in the United States, Italy and Spain. Where HLA class I and class II types were available, the types were taken from metadata supplied by the sample provider, not from assay-based typing. Subjects who had been exposed to COVID-19, were actively infected with it, or had recovered from it provided the deeply sampled blood TCRbeta repertoires that made up the dataset. The material from the prospective study consisted of cDNA or gDNA derived from T cells, B-cell-depleted T cells, or PBMCs. Sample metadata almost always included a de-identified subject ID, COVID-19 status, age in years and sex. A freely available public database, intended as a resource for researchers studying the immune response to SARS-CoV-2, is where the repertoires were released. The samples were drawn from the first 160 participants of the ongoing ImmuneRACE study and from 950 to 1,500 subjects provided by 6 global collaborators. Summary of the overall study and its limitations: The quantity of clinical and demographic metadata differed by source and by participant and was supplied without curation.

Each collaborating institution followed its own protocols to collect whole blood in K2EDTA tubes. For TCRbeta analysis, collaborators shipped samples in one of three forms: frozen whole blood, isolated PBMCs, or DNA extracted from either of those sample types. TCRbeta CDR3 regions were amplified from genomic DNA using the immunoSEQ Assay, a bias-controlled multiplex PCR. For the original study's pipeline: Nucleated cell counts per sample were estimated from amplification of reference gene primers within the assay. To quantify the absolute abundance of each unique TCRbeta CDR3 rearrangement, sequence reads were collapsed and filtered. For each sample, productive Simpson clonality was calculated as the square root of Simpson's diversity index over productive rearrangements. The clones in this table, taken by TCRdb from immuneACCESS, are in-frame only. Not every clone is retained; where verified, under half of the shortfall comes from an unresolved V gene, and the cause of the rest is unknown. That table gives V, J and clone size, and the DNA gave D and trimming. Present in this sample are some 180,000 clones, approximately 83% of which were seen just once. The ten largest clonotypes hold roughly 11% of the sample.

Regarding this clone: Its antigen target is currently unknown. No base quality values were provided; no much bigger clone lies one nucleotide off.

Between the V and J ends, shortened by 6 bases and 4 bases respectively, the junction contains 13 bases. In the germline V gene, CDR1 corresponds to MNHEY and CDR2 to SVGAGI. The CDR3 measures 14 amino acids from cysteine to phenylalanine. The read is trimmed to its CDR3 DNA, 42 bases read in frame from base 1. The rearrangement joined TRBV6-5 to TRBJ2-4, and the D gene may be TRBD1, 5 bases matching. Material for sequencing was peripheral blood. The sequence was obtained from a man aged 70-80 years with active or convalescent COVID-19. The encoded CDR3 is CASSPNKGKNIQYF. The sequenced DNA: TGTGCCAGCAGCCCCAATAAGGGGAAAAACATTCAGTACTTC.